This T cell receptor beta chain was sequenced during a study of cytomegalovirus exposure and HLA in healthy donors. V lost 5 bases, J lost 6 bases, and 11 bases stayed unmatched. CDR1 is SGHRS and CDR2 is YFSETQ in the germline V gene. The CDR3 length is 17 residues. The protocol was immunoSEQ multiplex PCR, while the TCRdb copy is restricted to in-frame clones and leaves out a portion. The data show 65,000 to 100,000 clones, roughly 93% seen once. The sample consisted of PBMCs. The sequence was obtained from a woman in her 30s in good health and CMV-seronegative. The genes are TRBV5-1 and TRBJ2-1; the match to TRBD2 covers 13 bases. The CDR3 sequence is CASRWTSGSPSGNEQFF. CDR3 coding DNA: TGCGCCAGCAGATGGACTAGCGGGAGCCCTAGCGGCAATGAGCAGTTCTTC.